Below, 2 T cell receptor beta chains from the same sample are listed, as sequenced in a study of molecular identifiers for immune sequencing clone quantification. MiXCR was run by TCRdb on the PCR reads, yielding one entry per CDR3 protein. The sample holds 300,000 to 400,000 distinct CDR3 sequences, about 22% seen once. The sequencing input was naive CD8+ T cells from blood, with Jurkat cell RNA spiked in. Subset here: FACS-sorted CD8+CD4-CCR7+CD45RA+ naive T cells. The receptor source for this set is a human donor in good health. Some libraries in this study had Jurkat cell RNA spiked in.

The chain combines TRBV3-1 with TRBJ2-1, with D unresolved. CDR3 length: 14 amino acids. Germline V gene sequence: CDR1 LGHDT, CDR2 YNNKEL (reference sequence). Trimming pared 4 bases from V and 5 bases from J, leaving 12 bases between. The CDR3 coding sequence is TGTGCCAGCAGCCCCCTCCACACGAACAATGAGCAGTTCTTC. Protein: CASSPLHTNNEQFF.

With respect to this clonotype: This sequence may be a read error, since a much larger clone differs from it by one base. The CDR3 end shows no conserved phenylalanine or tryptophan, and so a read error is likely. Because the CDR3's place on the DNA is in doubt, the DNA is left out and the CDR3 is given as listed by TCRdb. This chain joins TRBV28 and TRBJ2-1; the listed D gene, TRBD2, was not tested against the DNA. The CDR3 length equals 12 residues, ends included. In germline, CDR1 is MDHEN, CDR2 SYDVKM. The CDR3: CASSLLPSVRFY.